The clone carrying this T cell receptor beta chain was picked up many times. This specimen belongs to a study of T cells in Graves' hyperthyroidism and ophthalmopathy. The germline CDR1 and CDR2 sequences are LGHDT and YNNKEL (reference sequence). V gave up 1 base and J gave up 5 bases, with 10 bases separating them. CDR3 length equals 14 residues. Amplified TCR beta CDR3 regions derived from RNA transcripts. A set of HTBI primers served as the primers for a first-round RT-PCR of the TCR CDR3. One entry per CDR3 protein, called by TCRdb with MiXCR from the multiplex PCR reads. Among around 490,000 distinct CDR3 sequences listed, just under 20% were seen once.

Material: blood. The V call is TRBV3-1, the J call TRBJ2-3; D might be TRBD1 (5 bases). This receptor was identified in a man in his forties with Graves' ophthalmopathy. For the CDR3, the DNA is TGTGCCAGCAGCCAAGGACAGAAACTAGATACGCAGTATTTT. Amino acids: CASSQGQKLDTQYF.